Presented here are 3 T cell receptor beta chains from one specimen sequenced in a study of T cell responses to AZD1222 COVID-19 vaccine. Assay used: immunoSEQ multiplex PCR; TCRdb lists only in-frame clones, some missing. The sample has around 120,000 clones; approximately 92% are singletons. Sequenced here: peripheral blood, sampled 28 days after the second AZD1222 dose. These receptors all stem from an adult who received the AZD1222 COVID-19 vaccine.

The V call is TRBV27, the J call TRBJ2-7, with D perhaps being TRBD1 or TRBD2 (5 bases each). Germline-derived CDR1 and CDR2 are MNHEY and SMNVEV (reference sequence). The CDR3 runs 14 residues. V lost 3 bases and J lost 2, with 11 bases in between. CDR3 loop: CASSLGPGPYEQYF. As DNA, the CDR3 is TGTGCCAGCAGTTTGGGACCCGGACCCTACGAGCAGTACTTC.

The chain carries TRBV28 and TRBJ1-5; no firm D call. V gave up 5 bases and J gave up 7 bases, with 9 bases separating them. This CDR3 region has 12 residues. The V gene's germline CDR1 is MDHEN and CDR2 SYDVKM. CDR3 DNA sequence: TGTGCCAGCAGTAGGGTGGGACAGCCCCAGCATTTT. It encodes CASSRVGQPQHF.

V and J are TRBV10-3 and TRBJ1-4, with 7 bases identical to TRBD1. Per germline, CDR1 ENHRY and CDR2 SYGVKD. The CDR3 is made up of 15 amino acids. J was trimmed by 5 bases and V by 4 bases; bases with no gene match: 7. The CDR3: CAISGRQGGNEKLFF. CDR3 nucleotide sequence: TGTGCCATCAGTGGCAGACAGGGAGGGAATGAAAAACTGTTTTTT.